This T cell receptor (beta chain) came from a study of Ad26.COV2.S vaccination and SARS-CoV-2 variants. Overall study: Doses of Ad26.COV2.S were injected into muscle once or twice, 56 days apart. Study outcomes and limitations: The TCR breadth and depth analyses may have understated or missed part of the total T cell responses. For non-spike TCRs, breadth in vaccine recipients resembled that in placebo recipients. Placebo recipients showed lower spike-specific TCR breadth than vaccinees.

The protocol was immunoSEQ multiplex PCR, while the TCRdb copy is restricted to in-frame clones and leaves out a portion. The table includes 350,000 to 450,000 clones, approximately 84% detected once. The CDR3 is made up of 13 amino acids. The V end was cut by 5 bases, the J end by 3 bases, with 10 bases between. Germline V gene sequence: CDR1 SGHNT, CDR2 YENEEA. Regarding treatment: around 19 received Ad26.COV2.S at low or high dose, single or two shots; about 5 received placebo; per-sample allocation not given. Sampling took place 63 days after the first vaccine or placebo injection. For this clone: The antigen is unknown.

The sequence was obtained from a person aged 18-60 years who received the Ad26.COV2.S COVID-19 vaccine or a placebo. The genes are TRBV11-3 and TRBJ2-5; D is possibly TRBD2 (5 bases). The source material was peripheral blood, sampled in a trial of Ad26.COV2.S vaccine versus placebo. CDR3: CASSRREEETQYF. CDR3 in DNA: TGTGCCAGCAGCCGCCGGGAAGAAGAGACCCAGTACTTC.